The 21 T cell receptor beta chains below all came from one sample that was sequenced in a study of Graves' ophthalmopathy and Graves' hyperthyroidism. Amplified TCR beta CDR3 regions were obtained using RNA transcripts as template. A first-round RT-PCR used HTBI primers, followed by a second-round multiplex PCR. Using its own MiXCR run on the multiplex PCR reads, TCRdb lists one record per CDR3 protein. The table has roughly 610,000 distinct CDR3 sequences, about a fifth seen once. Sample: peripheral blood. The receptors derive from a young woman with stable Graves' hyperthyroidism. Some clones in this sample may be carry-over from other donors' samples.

The CDR3 DNA follows: TGCGCCAGCCAAACCGGGACAGGGGTTAATTCACCCCTCCACTTT. Protein product: CASQTGTGVNSPLHF. The V and J genes are TRBV5-1 and TRBJ1-6, with TRBD1 identical over 10 bases. The germline CDR1 and CDR2 sequences are SGHRS and YFSETQ. This CDR3 is 15 amino acids long. J gave up 6 bases and V 7 bases, and 7 bases lay outside the gene matches.

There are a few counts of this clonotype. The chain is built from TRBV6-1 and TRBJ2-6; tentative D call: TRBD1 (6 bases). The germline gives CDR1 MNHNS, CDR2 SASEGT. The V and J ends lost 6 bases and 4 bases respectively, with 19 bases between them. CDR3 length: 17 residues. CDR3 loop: CASSPQGSEAGANVLTF. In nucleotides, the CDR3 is TGTGCCAGCAGCCCACAGGGTTCGGAGGCCGGGGCCAACGTCCTGACTTTC.

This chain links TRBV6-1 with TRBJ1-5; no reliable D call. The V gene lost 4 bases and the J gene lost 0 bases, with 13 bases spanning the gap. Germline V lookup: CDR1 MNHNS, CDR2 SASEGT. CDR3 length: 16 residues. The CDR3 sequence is CASSVHGYYSNQPQHF. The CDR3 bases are TGTGCCAGCAGTGTACACGGATATTATAGCAATCAGCCCCAGCATTTT.

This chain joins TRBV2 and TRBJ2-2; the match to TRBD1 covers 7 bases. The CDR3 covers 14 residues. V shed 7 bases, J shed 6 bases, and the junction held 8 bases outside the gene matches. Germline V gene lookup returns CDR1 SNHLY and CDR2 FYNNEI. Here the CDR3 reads CASKLQGGSGELFF. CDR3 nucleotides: TGTGCCAGCAAGCTCCAAGGGGGCTCCGGGGAGCTGTTTTTT.

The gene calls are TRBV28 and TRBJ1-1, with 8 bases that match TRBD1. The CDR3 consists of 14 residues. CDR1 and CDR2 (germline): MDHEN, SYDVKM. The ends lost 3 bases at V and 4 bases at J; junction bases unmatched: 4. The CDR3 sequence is CASSFRGLSTEAFF. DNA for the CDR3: TGTGCCAGCAGTTTCAGGGGGCTCAGCACTGAAGCTTTCTTT.

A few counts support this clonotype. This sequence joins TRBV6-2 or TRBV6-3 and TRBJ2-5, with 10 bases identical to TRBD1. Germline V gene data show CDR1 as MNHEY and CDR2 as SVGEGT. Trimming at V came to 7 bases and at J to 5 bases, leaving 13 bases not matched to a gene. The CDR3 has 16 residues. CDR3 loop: CASNPTDRGREETQYF. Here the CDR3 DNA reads TGTGCCAGCAACCCCACCGACAGGGGGCGCGAGGAGACCCAGTACTTC.

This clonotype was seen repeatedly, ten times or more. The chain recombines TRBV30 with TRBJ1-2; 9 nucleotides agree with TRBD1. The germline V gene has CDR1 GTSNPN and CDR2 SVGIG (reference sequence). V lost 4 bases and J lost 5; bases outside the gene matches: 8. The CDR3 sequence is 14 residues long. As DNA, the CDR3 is TGTGCCTGGACCCTGGGGACAGGGAGATATGGCTACACCTTC. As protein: CAWTLGTGRYGYTF. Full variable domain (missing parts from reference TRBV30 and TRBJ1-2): SQTIHQWPATLVQPVGSPLSLECTVEGTSNPNLYWYRQAAGRGLQLLFYSVGIGQISSEVPQNLSASRPQDRQFILSSKKLLLSDSGFYLCAWTLGTGRYGYTFGSGTRLTVV.

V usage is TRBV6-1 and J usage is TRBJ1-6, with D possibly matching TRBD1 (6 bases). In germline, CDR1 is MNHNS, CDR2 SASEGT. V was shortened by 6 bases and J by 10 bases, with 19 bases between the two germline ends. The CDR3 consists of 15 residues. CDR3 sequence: CASSGRGGLRSPLHF. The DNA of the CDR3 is TGTGCCAGCAGCGGTCGGGGGGGCCTACGATCACCCCTCCACTTT.

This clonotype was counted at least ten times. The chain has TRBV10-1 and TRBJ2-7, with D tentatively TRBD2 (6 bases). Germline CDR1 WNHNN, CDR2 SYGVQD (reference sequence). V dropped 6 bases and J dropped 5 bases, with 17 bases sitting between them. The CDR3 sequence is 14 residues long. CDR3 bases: TGCGCCAGCAGGGCGGGGAGAGGGGCGGACGAGCAGTACTTC. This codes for CASRAGRGADEQYF.

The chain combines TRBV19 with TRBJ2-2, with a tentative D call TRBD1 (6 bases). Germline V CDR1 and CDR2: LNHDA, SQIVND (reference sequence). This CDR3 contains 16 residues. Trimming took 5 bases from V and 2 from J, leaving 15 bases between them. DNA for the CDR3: TGTGCCAGTAGTGCATCCGGGACACGCAACACCGGGGAGCTGTTTTTT. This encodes CASSASGTRNTGELFF.

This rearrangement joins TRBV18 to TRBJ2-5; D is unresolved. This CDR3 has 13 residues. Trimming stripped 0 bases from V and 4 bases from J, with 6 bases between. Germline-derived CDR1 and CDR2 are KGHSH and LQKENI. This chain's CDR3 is CASSPPSRETQYF. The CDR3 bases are TGTGCCAGCTCACCACCGTCGAGAGAGACCCAGTACTTC.

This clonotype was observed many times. The CDR3 spells CSAGMAVNTEAFF. In nucleotides, the CDR3 is TGCAGTGCCGGTATGGCGGTGAACACTGAAGCTTTCTTT. The V call is TRBV20-1, the J call TRBJ1-1; D unclear. This CDR3 spans 13 amino acids. Germline-derived CDR1 and CDR2 are DFQATT and SNEGSKA (reference sequence). V was clipped by 6 bases and J by 0 bases, with 11 bases between them.

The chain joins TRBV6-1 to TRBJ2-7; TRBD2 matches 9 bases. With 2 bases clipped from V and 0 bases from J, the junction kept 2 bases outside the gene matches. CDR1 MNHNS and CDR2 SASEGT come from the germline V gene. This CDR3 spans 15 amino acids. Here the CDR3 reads CASSEQRGASYEQYF. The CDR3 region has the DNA TGTGCCAGCAGTGAACAGCGGGGGGCCTCCTACGAGCAGTACTTC.

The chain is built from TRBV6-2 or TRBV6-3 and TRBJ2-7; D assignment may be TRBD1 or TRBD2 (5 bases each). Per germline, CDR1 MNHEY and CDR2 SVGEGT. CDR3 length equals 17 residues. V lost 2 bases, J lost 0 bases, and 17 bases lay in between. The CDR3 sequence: CASSYRIAGTNSYEQYF. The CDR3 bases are TGTGCCAGCAGTTACCGTATCGCCGGGACGAACTCCTACGAGCAGTACTTC.

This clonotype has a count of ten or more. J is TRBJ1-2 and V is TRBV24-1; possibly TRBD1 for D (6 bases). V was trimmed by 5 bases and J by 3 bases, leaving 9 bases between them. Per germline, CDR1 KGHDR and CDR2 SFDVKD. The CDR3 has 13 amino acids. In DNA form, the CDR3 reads TGTGCCACCAGTGCGGGACACTACTATGGCTACACCTTC. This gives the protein CATSAGHYYGYTF.

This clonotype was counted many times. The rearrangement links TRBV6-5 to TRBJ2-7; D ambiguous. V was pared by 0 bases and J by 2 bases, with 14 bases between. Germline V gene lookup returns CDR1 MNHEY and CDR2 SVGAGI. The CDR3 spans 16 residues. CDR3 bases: TGTGCCAGCAGTTACTCTTCTTCCCGAATCACCTACGAGCAGTACTTC. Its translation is CASSYSSSRITYEQYF.

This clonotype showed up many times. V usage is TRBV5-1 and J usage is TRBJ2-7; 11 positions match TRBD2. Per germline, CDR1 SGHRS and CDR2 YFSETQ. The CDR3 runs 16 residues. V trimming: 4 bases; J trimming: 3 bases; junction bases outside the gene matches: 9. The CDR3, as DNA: TGCGCCAGCAGCCCGGCAACAACTAGCGGGGGCTACGAGCAGTACTTC. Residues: CASSPATTSGGYEQYF. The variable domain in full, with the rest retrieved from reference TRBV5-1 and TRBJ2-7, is KAGVTQTPRYLIKTRGQQVTLSCSPISGHRSVSWYQQTPGQGLQFLFEYFSETQRNKGNFPGRFSGRQFSNSRSEMNVSTLELGDSALYLCASSPATTSGGYEQYFGPGTRLTVT.

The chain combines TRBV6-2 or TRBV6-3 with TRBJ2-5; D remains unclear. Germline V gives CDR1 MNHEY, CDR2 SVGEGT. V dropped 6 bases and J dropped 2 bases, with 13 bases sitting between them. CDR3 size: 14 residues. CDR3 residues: CASSPQFSQETQYF. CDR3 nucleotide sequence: TGTGCCAGCAGCCCCCAGTTTAGTCAAGAGACCCAGTACTTC.

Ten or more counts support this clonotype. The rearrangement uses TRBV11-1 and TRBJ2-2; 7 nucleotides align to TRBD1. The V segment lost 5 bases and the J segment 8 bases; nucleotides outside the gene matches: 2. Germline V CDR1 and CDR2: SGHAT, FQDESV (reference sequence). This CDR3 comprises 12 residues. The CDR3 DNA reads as TGTGCCAGCAGCCGACAGGGAGGGGAGCTGTTTTTT. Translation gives CASSRQGGELFF.

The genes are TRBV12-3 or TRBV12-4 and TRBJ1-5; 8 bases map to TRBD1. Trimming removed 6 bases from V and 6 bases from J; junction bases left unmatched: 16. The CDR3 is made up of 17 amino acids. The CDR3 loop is CASSSPDRAGSGQPQHF. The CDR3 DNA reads TGTGCCAGCAGCTCCCCGGACAGGGCCGGCTCGGGTCAGCCCCAGCATTTT.

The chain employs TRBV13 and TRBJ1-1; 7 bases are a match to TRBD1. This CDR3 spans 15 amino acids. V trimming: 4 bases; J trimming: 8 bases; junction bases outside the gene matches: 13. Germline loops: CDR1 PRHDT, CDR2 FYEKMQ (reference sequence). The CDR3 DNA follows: TGTGCCAGCAGCTATCAGACGGGTCCAGGGGGGGAAGCTTTCTTT. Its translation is CASSYQTGPGGEAFF.